This T cell receptor beta chain was documented in a study of shared clonotypes between healthy human individuals. A deep-level run was used for the assay. DNA at about 200 ng, about 30,000 T cell genomes, went into sorted-subset replicate PCRs. Here immunoSEQ multiplex PCR was the method, and the copy in TCRdb shows in-frame clones only, minus some. The profile shows hundreds of thousands of clones, around 73% of them singletons. The CDR3 is 14 amino acids. Germline CDR1 reads ENHRY; CDR2 reads SYGVKD. The V segment lost 8 bases and the J segment 3 bases; nucleotides outside the gene matches: 10. The donor population consisted of healthy HIV-negative adults with no recent acute infections or vaccinations.

The rearrangement joins TRBV10-3 to TRBJ2-7, with 7 bases aligning to TRBD1. Sequenced material: memory CD4+ T cells sorted from blood. Subset: CD45RA-negative fraction. This clonotype was obtained from a woman younger than 45 in good health. In DNA form, the CDR3 reads TGTGCCATCGCCTTCGGCGGACAGGACTACGAGCAGTACTTC. As protein: CAIAFGGQDYEQYF.